Listed below are T cell receptor beta chains from one sample, sequenced in a study of blood T cell repertoires in COVID-19. Sequenced by immunoSEQ multiplex PCR; TCRdb stores in-frame clones only, minus some. The table records fewer than 250,000 clones, roughly 86% of them present only once. Sequenced sample: peripheral blood. These receptors were collected from a woman aged 55-70 years with acute or convalescent COVID-19. The CDR3 runs from the conserved cysteine through the conserved F or W. A D gene is named only where the DNA matches it firmly. Size is omitted from some rows. Given values are once, few, many or a class for expanded clones.

clone size,D gene,V gene,J gene,CDR3 protein,CDR3 DNA
once,NA,TRBV7-2,TRBJ2-1,CASSLTGGYEQFF,TGTGCCAGCAGCTTAACGGGGGGCTATGAGCAGTTCTTC
NA,NA,TRBV18,TRBJ1-1,CASSPPNYMNTEAFF,TGTGCCAGCTCACCACCCAACTACATGAACACTGAAGCTTTCTTT
NA,TRBD2,TRBV5-4,TRBJ2-3,CASSVGRIAGGAADTQYF,TGTGCCAGCAGCGTGGGAAGAATAGCGGGAGGTGCTGCAGATACGCAGTATTTT
few,NA,TRBV10-1,TRBJ2-7,CASSRTPGYEQYF,TGCGCCAGCAGTCGCACTCCCGGTTACGAGCAGTACTTC
NA,NA,TRBV20-1,TRBJ1-4,CSANRFEKLFF,TGCAGTGCTAATAGATTCGAAAAACTGTTTTTT
NA,TRBD2,TRBV3-1/TRBV3-2,TRBJ2-5,CASRHLSGGAGETQYF,TGTGCCAGCAGACATCTTAGCGGGGGGGCCGGCGAGACCCAGTACTTC
NA,TRBD1,TRBV18,TRBJ2-5,CASSLQGGETQYF,TGTGCCAGCTCGCTACAGGGGGGAGAGACCCAGTACTTC
NA,TRBD2,TRBV15,TRBJ2-5,CATSRDYRSGLAGTQETQYF,TGTGCCACCAGCAGAGATTACCGGTCAGGACTAGCGGGGACCCAAGAGACCCAGTACTTC
NA,NA,TRBV29-1,TRBJ1-1,CSGKQVNTEAFF,TGCAGCGGGAAACAGGTGAACACTGAAGCTTTCTTT
NA,NA,TRBV7-9,TRBJ1-1,CASSSGHPEAFF,TGTGCCAGCAGCTCGGGACACCCTGAGGCTTTCTTT
NA,TRBD1,TRBV6-5,TRBJ1-2,CASRYRGPSYGYTF,TGTGCCAGCAGATACAGGGGGCCCAGCTATGGCTACACCTTC
NA,NA,TRBV5-8,TRBJ1-1,CASSLNSGGLRANTEAFF,TGTGCCAGCAGCTTGAATTCCGGTGGCCTGCGGGCAAACACTGAAGCTTTCTTT
NA,NA,TRBV10-3,TRBJ2-7,CAISERSEQYF,TGTGCCATCAGTGAGAGGAGTGAGCAGTACTTC
NA,NA,TRBV28,TRBJ2-1,CASSLGDSPYNEQFF,TGTGCCAGCAGTTTGGGGGACTCCCCTTACAATGAGCAGTTCTTC
NA,NA,TRBV5-1,TRBJ2-5,CASSLGEQTQYF,TGCGCCAGCAGCTTGGGAGAGCAGACCCAGTACTTC
NA,TRBD1,TRBV3-1/TRBV3-2,TRBJ1-1,CASSETGVAFF,TGTGCCAGCAGCGAGACAGGGGTGGCTTTCTTT
NA,NA,TRBV18,TRBJ1-5,CASSPPGGDSNQPQHF,TGTGCCAGCTCACCACCAGGGGGGGATAGCAATCAGCCCCAGCATTTT
few,TRBD2,TRBV6-6,TRBJ2-3,CASSGLAGGSTDTQYF,TGTGCCAGCAGTGGACTAGCGGGAGGGAGCACAGATACGCAGTATTTT
NA,TRBD2,TRBV10-2,TRBJ2-2,CASRGTSGNTGELFF,TGCGCCAGCAGAGGGACTAGCGGGAACACCGGGGAGCTGTTTTTT
NA,NA,TRBV5-1,TRBJ1-1,CASTPWGGRSEAFF,TGCGCCAGCACTCCTTGGGGCGGACGTTCTGAAGCTTTCTTT
NA,TRBD1,TRBV9,TRBJ1-2,CASSRDRANYGYTF,TGTGCCAGCAGCCGCGACAGGGCCAACTATGGCTACACCTTC
NA,TRBD1,TRBV19,TRBJ1-5,CASSIEWTGSNQPQHF,TGTGCCAGTAGTATAGAGTGGACAGGGAGTAATCAGCCCCAGCATTTT
few,NA,TRBV10-3,TRBJ1-2,CATGVGGYTF,TGTGCCACGGGGGTCGGCGGCTACACCTTC
once,TRBD2,TRBV3-1/TRBV3-2,TRBJ2-5,CASSLKWTSGQETQYF,TGTGCCAGCAGCCTAAAGTGGACTAGCGGCCAAGAGACCCAGTACTTC
NA,TRBD1,TRBV7-2,TRBJ1-5,CASSLIDRGIQPQHF,TGTGCCAGCAGCTTAATCGACAGGGGGATTCAGCCCCAGCATTTT
NA,NA,TRBV6-5,TRBJ1-2,CASSYSSNRNNYGYTF,TGTGCCAGCAGTTACTCGAGTAACAGAAATAACTATGGCTACACCTTC
NA,TRBD1,TRBV5-4,TRBJ1-1,CASSSGGRGYAEAFF,TGTGCCAGCAGCTCAGGGGGCAGGGGGTATGCTGAAGCTTTCTTT
NA,NA,TRBV14,TRBJ2-3,CASSPLLGRGGTDTQYF,TGTGCCAGCAGCCCCCTATTGGGCAGGGGGGGCACAGATACGCAGTATTTT
NA,NA,TRBV19,TRBJ1-5,CASSTLPGLGMGNQPQHF,TGTGCCAGTAGTACCCTACCGGGACTTGGAATGGGCAATCAGCCCCAGCATTTT
NA,NA,TRBV4-3,TRBJ2-3,CASSQDSGTDTQYF,TGCGCCAGCAGCCAAGATTCGGGCACAGATACGCAGTATTTT
NA,TRBD1,TRBV19,TRBJ1-6,CASTGTGGVGSPLHF,TGTGCCAGTACTGGGACAGGGGGAGTTGGATCACCCCTCCACTTT
NA,TRBD1,TRBV11-2,TRBJ2-7,CASSLTGGGGYEQYF,TGTGCCAGCAGCCTAACAGGGGGAGGAGGCTACGAGCAGTACTTC
NA,NA,TRBV24-1,TRBJ2-1,CATSDAGQRNEQFF,TGTGCCACCAGTGATGCGGGACAGAGGAATGAGCAGTTCTTC
NA,NA,TRBV19,TRBJ1-2,CASSPTGTDYGYTF,TGTGCCAGTAGTCCCACCGGGACTGATTATGGCTACACCTTC
NA,TRBD1,TRBV18,TRBJ2-3,CASSRVPIPAGTVTDTQYF,TGTGCCAGCTCACGAGTCCCGATTCCGGCCGGGACAGTGACGGATACGCAGTATTTT
NA,TRBD1,TRBV15,TRBJ2-7,CATSRDDRQGAYEQYF,TGTGCCACCAGCAGAGATGACCGACAGGGGGCCTACGAGCAGTACTTC
NA,TRBD1,TRBV3-1/TRBV3-2,TRBJ1-6,CASSQGQGGSPLHF,TGTGCCAGCAGCCAAGGACAGGGTGGATCACCCCTCCACTTT
NA,NA,TRBV6-2/TRBV6-3,TRBJ2-7,CASSRSVLHSYEQYF,TGTGCCAGCAGTCGTTCAGTGCTGCATTCCTACGAGCAGTACTTC
NA,NA,TRBV6-5,TRBJ1-3,CASLEDSGNTIYF,TGTGCCAGCCTAGAAGACTCTGGAAACACCATATATTTT
NA,TRBD1,TRBV3-1/TRBV3-2,TRBJ2-5,CASSQEFQGAEETQYF,TGTGCCAGCAGCCAAGAGTTCCAGGGGGCGGAGGAGACCCAGTACTTC
NA,TRBD1,TRBV5-1,TRBJ1-1,CASSSAGGGTEAFF,TGCGCCAGCAGCTCGGCAGGGGGAGGCACTGAAGCTTTCTTT
NA,TRBD1,TRBV9,TRBJ2-2,CASSVAPGQGIAGELFF,TGTGCCAGCAGCGTAGCCCCGGGACAGGGGATCGCCGGGGAGCTGTTTTTT
NA,TRBD1,TRBV19,TRBJ1-2,CASSIGRQGADGYTF,TGTGCCAGTAGTATAGGCAGACAGGGGGCGGATGGCTACACCTTC
NA,TRBD2,TRBV11-2,TRBJ2-7,CASSPLAGEGYEQYF,TGTGCCAGCAGCCCCCTAGCGGGAGAAGGGTACGAGCAGTACTTC
NA,NA,TRBV6-2/TRBV6-3,TRBJ1-1,CASSFLTGWNTEAFF,TGTGCCAGCAGCTTCCTTACAGGTTGGAACACTGAAGCTTTCTTT
NA,NA,TRBV29-1,TRBJ1-5,CSVEDREGSGQPQHF,TGCAGCGTTGAAGATCGTGAGGGAAGCGGTCAGCCCCAGCATTTT
NA,NA,TRBV7-2,TRBJ1-2,CASSLNGVSYGYTF,TGTGCCAGCAGCTTAAACGGGGTTAGCTATGGCTACACCTTC
NA,NA,TRBV11-2,TRBJ2-7,CASSRMYGNSYEQYF,TGTGCCAGCAGCCGCATGTACGGGAACTCCTACGAGCAGTACTTC
NA,NA,TRBV19,TRBJ1-2,CASSIGAGPNYGYTF,TGTGCCAGTAGTATAGGGGCAGGTCCTAACTATGGCTACACCTTC
NA,TRBD1,TRBV7-6,TRBJ1-3,CASSLKRGQTDLSGNTIYF,TGTGCCAGCAGCTTAAAAAGGGGACAGACGGATTTATCTGGAAACACCATATATTTT
NA,TRBD2,TRBV6-4,TRBJ2-7,CASSEKAGAAYEQYF,TGTGCCAGCAGTGAAAAAGCGGGAGCGGCCTACGAGCAGTACTTC
NA,TRBD1,TRBV4-3,TRBJ1-2,CASSPTHRGSYGYTF,TGCGCCAGCAGCCCTACCCACAGGGGTAGCTATGGCTACACCTTC
few,TRBD1,TRBV7-2,TRBJ1-2,CASSFEGAGGGYTF,TGTGCCAGCAGTTTTGAGGGAGCAGGGGGTGGCTACACCTTC
NA,TRBD1,TRBV2,TRBJ2-7,CASTGPGQWYEQYF,TGTGCCAGCACTGGGCCGGGACAGTGGTACGAGCAGTACTTC
NA,NA,TRBV7-2,TRBJ1-2,CASSPSRQFLYGYTF,TGTGCCAGCAGCCCCAGCCGACAGTTCCTCTATGGCTACACCTTC
NA,NA,TRBV9,TRBJ1-6,CASSPGHLNSPLHF,TGTGCCAGCAGCCCGGGACATTTAAATTCACCCCTCCACTTT
NA,NA,TRBV7-3,TRBJ2-1,CASSSPPYNEQFF,TGTGCCAGCAGCTCCCCCCCTTACAATGAGCAGTTCTTC
NA,TRBD2,TRBV2,TRBJ2-5,CASRERETNGETQYF,TGTGCCAGCCGGGAGCGGGAAACCAACGGGGAGACCCAGTACTTC
NA,NA,TRBV5-4,TRBJ1-2,CASSLDRVFAGGYTF,TGTGCCAGCAGCTTGGACAGGGTATTCGCTGGTGGCTACACCTTC
many,TRBD1,TRBV24-1,TRBJ1-5,CATSVTGPNQPQHF,TGTGCCACCAGTGTGACAGGGCCGAATCAGCCCCAGCATTTT